These 7 T cell receptor beta chains originate from one sample sequenced in a study of cytomegalovirus exposure and HLA in healthy donors. The method was immunoSEQ multiplex PCR; TCRdb's version includes in-frame clones alone and lacks a portion of them. The data contain under 80,000 clones, more than 80% of them singletons. Sequencing was done on a sample of PBMCs. These TCRs come from a young woman in good health and CMV-seronegative.

The V call is TRBV7-2, the J call TRBJ2-7, with D perhaps TRBD2 (7 bases). Per germline, CDR1 SGHTA and CDR2 FQGNSA. Trimming left V 5 bases short and J 2 bases short, with 19 bases between. There are 16 residues in the CDR3. The CDR3 protein is CASSPFPVGGPYEQYF. The DNA of the CDR3 is TGTGCCAGCAGCCCCTTCCCCGTCGGGGGGCCCTACGAGCAGTACTTC. Full variable domain (outside the CDR3, taken from reference TRBV7-2 and TRBJ2-7): GAGVSQSPSNKVTEKGKDVELRCDPISGHTALYWYRQSLGQGLEFLIYFQGNSAPDKSGLPSDRFSAERTGGSVSTLTIQRTQQEDSAVYLCASSPFPVGGPYEQYFGPGTRLTVT.

The CDR3 here is CASSLPAAMNTEAFF. The CDR3 DNA reads as TGTGCCAGCAGTTTGCCGGCGGCGATGAACACTGAAGCTTTCTTT. The chain couples TRBV28 to TRBJ1-1; no clear D. In germline, CDR1 is MDHEN, CDR2 SYDVKM. The CDR3 is 15 residues long. V was trimmed by 3 bases and J by 0 bases, leaving 11 bases between them.

The chain recombines TRBV4-1 with TRBJ2-5; TRBD2 aligns across 7 bases. Germline V CDR1 and CDR2: MGHRA, YSYEKL. This CDR3 comprises 13 residues. V was clipped by 4 bases and J by 5 bases; unmatched bases: 4. The CDR3 protein is CASSLGLGETQYF. The CDR3 DNA follows: TGCGCCAGCAGCCTAGGACTAGGGGAGACCCAGTACTTC.

The chain employs TRBV7-9 and TRBJ2-1, with TRBD2 matching over 12 bases. Germline-derived CDR1 and CDR2 are SEHNR and FQNEAQ (reference sequence). V was clipped by 10 bases and J by 9 bases; unmatched bases: 13. The CDR3 runs to 15 residues. In nucleotides, the CDR3 is TGTGCCACCACGTTGACTAGCGGGAGTGGGGGTGAGCAGTTCTTC. It yields the protein CATTLTSGSGGEQFF. The full variable domain, completed using reference TRBV7-9 and TRBJ2-1, is DTGVSQNPRHKITKRGQNVTFRCDPISEHNRLYWYRQTLGQGPEFLTYFQNEAQLEKSRLLSDRFSAERPKGSFSTLEIQRTEQGDSAMYLCATTLTSGSGGEQFFGPGTRLTVL.

The chain uses TRBV28 and TRBJ1-2; the D is unclear. Germline values: CDR1 MDHEN, CDR2 SYDVKM. CDR3 length: 11 residues. Here the CDR3 reads CAGRTNYGYTF. CDR3 nucleotide sequence: TGTGCTGGGCGCACTAACTATGGCTACACCTTC.

This clone was counted only a few times. V gene TRBV7-2 combines with J gene TRBJ1-6; no firm D call. This CDR3 has 13 amino acids. V lost 7 bases and J lost 7, with 11 bases in between. The germline CDR1 and CDR2 sequences are SGHTA and FQGNSA. CDR3 loop: CASTRVGNSPLHF. Written as DNA, the CDR3 is TGTGCCAGCACGCGAGTCGGGAATTCACCCCTCCACTTT.

The V and J genes are TRBV6-4 and TRBJ2-1; D may be TRBD2 (5 bases). V lost 4 bases and J 8 bases, leaving 15 bases between the germline ends. The CDR3 length is 14 residues. Germline V gene lookup returns CDR1 MRHNA and CDR2 SNTAGT. In DNA, the CDR3 is TGTGCCAGCAGTGCGGAGGTCGGCCCCCATGAGCAGTTCTTC. This encodes CASSAEVGPHEQFF.